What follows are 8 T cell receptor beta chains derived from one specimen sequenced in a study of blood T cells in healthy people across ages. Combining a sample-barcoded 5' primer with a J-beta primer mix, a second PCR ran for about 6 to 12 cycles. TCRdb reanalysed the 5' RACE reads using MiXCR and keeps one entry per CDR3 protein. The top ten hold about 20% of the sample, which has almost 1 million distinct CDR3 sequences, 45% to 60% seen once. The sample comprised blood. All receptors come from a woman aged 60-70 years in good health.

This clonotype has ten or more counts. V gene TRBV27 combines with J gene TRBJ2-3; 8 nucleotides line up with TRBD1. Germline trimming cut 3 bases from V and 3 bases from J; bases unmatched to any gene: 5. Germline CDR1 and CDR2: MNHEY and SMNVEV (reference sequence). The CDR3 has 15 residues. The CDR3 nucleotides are TGTGCCAGCAGTTTGACAGGGGTTAGGACAGATACGCAGTATTTT. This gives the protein CASSLTGVRTDTQYF.

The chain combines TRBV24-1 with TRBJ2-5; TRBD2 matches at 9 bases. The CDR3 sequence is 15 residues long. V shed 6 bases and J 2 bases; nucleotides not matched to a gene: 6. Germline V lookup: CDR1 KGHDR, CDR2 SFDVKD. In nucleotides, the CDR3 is TGTGCCACCAGTCGATTTAGCGGGGGACAAGAGACCCAGTACTTC. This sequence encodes CATSRFSGGQETQYF.

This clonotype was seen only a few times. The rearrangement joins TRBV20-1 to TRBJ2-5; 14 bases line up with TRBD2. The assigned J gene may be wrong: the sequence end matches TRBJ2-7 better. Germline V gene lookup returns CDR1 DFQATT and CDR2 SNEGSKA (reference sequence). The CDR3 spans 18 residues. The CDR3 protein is CSASNAGLAGEEDREQYF. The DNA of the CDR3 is TGCAGTGCTAGTAATGCGGGACTAGCGGGAGAGGAAGACCGCGAGCAGTACTTC.

As DNA, the CDR3 is TGCAGCGTCATAGGATGGACAGGGCAAGAGACCCAGTACTTC. Encoded protein: CSVIGWTGQETQYF. V and J are TRBV20-1 and TRBJ2-5; TRBD1 aligns across 8 bases. The length of the CDR3 is 14 residues. Germline V lookup: CDR1 DFQATT, CDR2 SNEGSKA (reference sequence).

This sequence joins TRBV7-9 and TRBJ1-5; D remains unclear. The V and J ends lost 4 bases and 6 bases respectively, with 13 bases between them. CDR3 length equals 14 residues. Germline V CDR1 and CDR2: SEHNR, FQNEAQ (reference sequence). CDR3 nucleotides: TGTGCCAGCAGCTCCCGCGAGAGGTTTCAGCCCCAGCATTTT. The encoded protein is CASSSRERFQPQHF.

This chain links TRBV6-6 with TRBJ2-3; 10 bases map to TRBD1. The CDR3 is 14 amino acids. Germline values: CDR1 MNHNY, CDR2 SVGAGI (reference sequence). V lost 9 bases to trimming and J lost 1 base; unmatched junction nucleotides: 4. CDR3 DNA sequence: TGTGCCAGTACCGGGACAGGGGGCACAGATACGCAGTATTTT. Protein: CASTGTGGTDTQYF.

For the CDR3, the DNA is TGCGCCAGCAGCCAAGCCGGGGGACCCTATGGCTACACCTTC. Its protein is CASSQAGGPYGYTF. V is TRBV4-1 and J is TRBJ1-2, with a tentative D call TRBD1 (5 bases). This CDR3 region has 14 residues. V was clipped by 1 base and J by 4 bases, with 10 bases between them. Germline CDR1 and CDR2: MGHRA and YSYEKL.

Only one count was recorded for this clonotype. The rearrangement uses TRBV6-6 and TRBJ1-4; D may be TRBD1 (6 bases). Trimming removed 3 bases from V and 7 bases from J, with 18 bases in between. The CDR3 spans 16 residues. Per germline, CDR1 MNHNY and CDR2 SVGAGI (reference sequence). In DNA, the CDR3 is TGTGCCAGCAGTTATAGACCCGCAGGGGATAGTGAAAAACTGTTTTTT. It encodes CASSYRPAGDSEKLFF.